Described below is a single T cell receptor beta chain sequence and its context. Its antigen is as yet unknown. Some clones are missing from TCRdb's copy, which holds only in-frame ones; the method was immunoSEQ multiplex PCR. Among 120,000 or so clones listed, around 93% were seen once. Germline-derived CDR1 and CDR2 are MNHEY and SMNVEV (reference sequence). Trimming cost V 2 bases and J 4 bases; bases outside gene matches: 4. The CDR3 length is 14 residues. This sample stems from a study of graft-versus-host responses after intestinal transplantation. Turning to the study itself: Recipients had multivisceral, liver-intestinal, or isolated intestinal transplants. Findings of the study overall: Within the allografts of patients who had graft-donor T cell macrochimerism, graft-versus-host to host-versus-graft clonal ratios were high. After transplant, early declines in HvG clones were associated with peak levels of circulating GvH clones.

The receptor's source is a human donor who received an intestinal transplant. The rearrangement joins TRBV27 to TRBJ2-5, with 7 positions matching TRBD1. The sequencing used unstimulated CD8+ T cells sorted from spleen or lymph node cells, collected before intestinal transplant. The DNA for the CDR3 is TGTGCCAGCAGTTTAACCCCAGGGGGAGAGACCCAGTACTTC. Protein sequence: CASSLTPGGETQYF.